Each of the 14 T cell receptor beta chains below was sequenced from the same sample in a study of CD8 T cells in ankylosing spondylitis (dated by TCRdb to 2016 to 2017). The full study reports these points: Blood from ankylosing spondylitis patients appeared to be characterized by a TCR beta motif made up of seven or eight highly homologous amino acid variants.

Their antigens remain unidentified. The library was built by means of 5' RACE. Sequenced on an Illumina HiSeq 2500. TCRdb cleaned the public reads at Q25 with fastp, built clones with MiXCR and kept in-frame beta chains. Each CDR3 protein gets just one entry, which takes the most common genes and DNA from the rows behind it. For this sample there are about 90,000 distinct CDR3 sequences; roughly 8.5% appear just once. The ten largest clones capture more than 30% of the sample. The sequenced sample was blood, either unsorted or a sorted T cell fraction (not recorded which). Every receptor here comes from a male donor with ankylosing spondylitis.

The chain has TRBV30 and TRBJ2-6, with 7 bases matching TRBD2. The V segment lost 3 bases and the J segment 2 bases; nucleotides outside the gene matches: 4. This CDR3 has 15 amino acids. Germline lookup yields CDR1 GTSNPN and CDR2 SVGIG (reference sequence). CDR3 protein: CAWSAGVPGANVLTF. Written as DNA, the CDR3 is TGTGCCTGGAGCGCGGGAGTTCCTGGGGCCAACGTCCTGACTTTC.

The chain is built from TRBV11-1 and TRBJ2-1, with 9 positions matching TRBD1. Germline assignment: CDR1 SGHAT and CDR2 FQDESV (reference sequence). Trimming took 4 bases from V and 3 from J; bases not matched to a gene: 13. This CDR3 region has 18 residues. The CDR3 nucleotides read TGTGCCAGCAGCTCAAGGGGACAGGGAAGATACAGCTACAATGAGCAGTTCTTC. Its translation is CASSSRGQGRYSYNEQFF.

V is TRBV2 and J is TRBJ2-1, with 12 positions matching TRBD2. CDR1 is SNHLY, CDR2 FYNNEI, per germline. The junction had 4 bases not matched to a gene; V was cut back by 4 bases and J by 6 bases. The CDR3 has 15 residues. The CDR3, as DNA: TGTGCCAGCAGTGGGCTAGCGGGAGGGGTCAATGAGCAGTTCTTC. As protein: CASSGLAGGVNEQFF.

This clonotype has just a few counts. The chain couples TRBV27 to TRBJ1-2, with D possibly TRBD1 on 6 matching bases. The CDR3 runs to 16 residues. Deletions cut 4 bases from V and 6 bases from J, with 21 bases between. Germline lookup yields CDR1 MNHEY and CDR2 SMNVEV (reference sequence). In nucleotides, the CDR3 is TGTGCCAGCAGTTCGATCATGCGGACAGCCTGGGATGGCTACACCTTC. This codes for CASSSIMRTAWDGYTF.

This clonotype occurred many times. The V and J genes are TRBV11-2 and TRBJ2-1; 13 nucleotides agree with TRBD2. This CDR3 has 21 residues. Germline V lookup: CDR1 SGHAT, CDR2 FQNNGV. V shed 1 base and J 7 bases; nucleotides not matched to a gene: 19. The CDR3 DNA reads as TGTGCCAGCAGCTTAGTCTTCGGACTAGCGGGAGAGGGGGGGAAGGATAATGAGCAGTTCTTC. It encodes CASSLVFGLAGEGGKDNEQFF.

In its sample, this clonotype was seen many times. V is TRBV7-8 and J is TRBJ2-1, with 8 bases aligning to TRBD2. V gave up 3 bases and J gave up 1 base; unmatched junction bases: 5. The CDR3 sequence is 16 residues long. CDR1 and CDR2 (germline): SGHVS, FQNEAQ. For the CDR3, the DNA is TGTGCCAGCAGCTTGGAAGCGGGAGTGTCCTACAATGAGCAGTTCTTC. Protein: CASSLEAGVSYNEQFF.

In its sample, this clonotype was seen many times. The CDR3 reads CASSNEVRATEAFF. CDR3 DNA sequence: TGCGCCAGCAGCAACGAGGTCAGAGCCACTGAAGCTTTCTTT. This chain uses TRBV5-1 with TRBJ1-1; D gene uncertain. V dropped 4 bases and J dropped 4 bases, with 14 bases sitting between them. There are 14 residues in the CDR3. Germline V CDR1 and CDR2: SGHRS, YFSETQ.

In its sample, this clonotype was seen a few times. CDR3 in DNA: TGTGCCAGTAGTGAAAGCCTTGCAACTAATGAAAAACTGTTTTTT. It translates to CASSESLATNEKLFF. V gene TRBV19 combines with J gene TRBJ1-4; unclear D gene. The V gene lost 5 bases and the J gene lost 0 bases, with 10 bases spanning the gap. CDR1 and CDR2 from the germline V gene are LNHDA and SQIVND (reference sequence). This CDR3 spans 15 amino acids. Based on the CDR3 plus reference TRBV19 and TRBJ1-4, the full variable domain is DGGITQSPKYLFRKEGQNVTLSCEQNLNHDAMYWYRQDPGQGLRLIYYSQIVNDFQKGDIAEGYSVSREKKESFPLTVTSAQKNPTAFYLCASSESLATNEKLFFGSGTQLSVL.

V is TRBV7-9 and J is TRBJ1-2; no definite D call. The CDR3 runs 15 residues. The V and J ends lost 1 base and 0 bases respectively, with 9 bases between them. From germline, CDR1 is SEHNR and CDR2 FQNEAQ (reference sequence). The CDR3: CASSLVGLANYGYTF. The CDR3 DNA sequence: TGTGCCAGCAGCTTAGTGGGTTTAGCTAACTATGGCTACACCTTC.

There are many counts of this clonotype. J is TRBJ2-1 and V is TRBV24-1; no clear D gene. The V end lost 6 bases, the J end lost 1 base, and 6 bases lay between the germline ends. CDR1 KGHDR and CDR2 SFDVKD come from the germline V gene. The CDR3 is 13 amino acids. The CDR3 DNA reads TGTGCCACCAGTATGGAGTCCTACAATGAGCAGTTCTTC. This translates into CATSMESYNEQFF.

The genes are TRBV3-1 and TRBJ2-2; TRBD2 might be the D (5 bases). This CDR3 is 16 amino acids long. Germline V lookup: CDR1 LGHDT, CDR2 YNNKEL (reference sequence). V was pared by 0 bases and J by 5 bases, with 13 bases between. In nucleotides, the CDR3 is TGTGCCAGCAGCCAAGATGTGGGGAGTTATACCGGGGAGCTGTTTTTT. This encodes CASSQDVGSYTGELFF.

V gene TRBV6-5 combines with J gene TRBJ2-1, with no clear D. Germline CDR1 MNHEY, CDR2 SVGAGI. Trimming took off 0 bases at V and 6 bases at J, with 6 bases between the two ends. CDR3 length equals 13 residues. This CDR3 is CASSYSGFNEQFF. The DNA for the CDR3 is TGTGCCAGCAGTTACTCCGGGTTCAATGAGCAGTTCTTC.

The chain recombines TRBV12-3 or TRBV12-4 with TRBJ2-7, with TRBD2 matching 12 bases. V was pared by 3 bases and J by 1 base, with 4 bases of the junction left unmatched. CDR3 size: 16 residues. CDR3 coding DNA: TGTGCCAGCAGTTTCGGACTAGCGGGAACGTCCTACGAGCAGTACTTC. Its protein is CASSFGLAGTSYEQYF.

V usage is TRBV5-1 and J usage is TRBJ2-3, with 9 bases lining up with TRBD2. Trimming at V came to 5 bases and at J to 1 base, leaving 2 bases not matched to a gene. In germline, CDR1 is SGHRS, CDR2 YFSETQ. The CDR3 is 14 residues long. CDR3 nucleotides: TGCGCCAGCAGGCGGACTAGCGGCACAGATACGCAGTATTTT. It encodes CASRRTSGTDTQYF.